The present T cell receptor (beta chain) was sequenced within a study of T cells in Graves' hyperthyroidism and ophthalmopathy. Patients were excluded for uncontrolled infection, other autoimmune disease, pregnancy or lactation. Thyroid ultrasound and orbital computed tomography, with clinical symptoms and serum thyroxine and TRAb, informed diagnoses. A few counts support this clonotype. No antigen is known for it. V shed 6 bases and J shed 6 bases, with 15 bases lying between them. CDR1 is SEHNR and CDR2 is FQNEAQ in the germline V gene (reference sequence). The CDR3 has 14 amino acids. Template material for amplifying TCR beta CDR3 regions consisted of RNA transcripts. Carried out on the TCR CDR3, a first-round RT-PCR used the HTBI primer set. Each CDR3 protein is one row after TCRdb ran MiXCR on the multiplex PCR reads. The profile covers some 490,000 distinct CDR3 sequences, with 22% appearing a single time and under 55% taken by the ten largest.

General observations from the study: Most clonotypes expanded in the thyroid (above 0.001) were also present in blood.

The receptor was derived from a woman in her 70s with Graves' ophthalmopathy. The V call is TRBV7-9, the J call TRBJ2-1; D remains ambiguous. Sequences were obtained from blood. CDR3 nucleotides: TGTGCCAGCAGTCGTCATATGTTGGGCAATGAGCAGTTCTTC. Translation gives CASSRHMLGNEQFF.